Listed here are 20 T cell receptor beta chains from one sample, sequenced in a study of blood T cell repertoires in COVID-19. Sequencing was performed with immunoSEQ multiplex PCR; in TCRdb, only in-frame clones are kept and a portion is missing. The sample records under 50,000 clones, approximately 88% being singletons. Sequenced: peripheral blood. Receptor source: a man between 65 and 79 years old with acute or convalescent COVID-19.

This clone showed up just once. The gene calls are TRBV14 and TRBJ2-2; weak D call: TRBD1 (5 bases). CDR1 and CDR2 (germline): SGHDN, FVKESK. This CDR3 region has 18 residues. Trimming removed 1 base from V and 7 bases from J, with 22 bases in between. The CDR3 bases are TGTGCCAGCAGCCAAGGATCGACAGTTGGACGTTTCCTCGGGGAGCTGTTTTTT. Protein: CASSQGSTVGRFLGELFF. Full variable domain (rest looked up from reference TRBV14 and TRBJ2-2): EAGVTQFPSHSVIEKGQTVTLRCDPISGHDNLYWYRRVMGKEIKFLLHFVKESKQDESGMPNNRFLAERTGGTYSTLKVQPAELEDSGVYFCASSQGSTVGRFLGELFFGEGSRLTVL.

This CDR3 reads CATSVGGVDQPQHF. CDR3 in DNA: TGTGCCACCAGCGTGGGGGGTGTGGATCAGCCCCAGCATTTT. The V call is TRBV15, the J call TRBJ1-5; possible D gene TRBD1, 5 bases. The V gene's germline CDR1 is LNHNV and CDR2 YYDKDF (reference sequence). Trimming took 5 bases from V and 5 from J, leaving 13 bases between them. CDR3 length: 14 amino acids.

V is TRBV6-5 and J is TRBJ1-3, with D perhaps TRBD1 (5 bases). The germline V gene has CDR1 MNHEY and CDR2 SVGAGI. The CDR3 runs 13 residues. Trimming took 5 bases from V and 2 from J, leaving 7 bases between them. CDR3 DNA sequence: TGTGCCAGCAGTACGACAGCTGGAAACACCATATATTTT. Protein sequence: CASSTTAGNTIYF.

This chain connects TRBV4-3 to TRBJ1-1; D gene uncertain. V was clipped by 0 bases and J by 5 bases, with 13 bases between them. Germline CDR1 reads LGHNA; CDR2 reads YSLEER. CDR3 length: 15 residues. CDR3 DNA: TGCGCCAGCAGCCAAGAATCCGGGAAACGGACTGAAGCTTTCTTT. Protein product: CASSQESGKRTEAFF.

This sequence joins TRBV5-4 and TRBJ2-5; D is undetermined. CDR1 and CDR2 from the germline V gene are SGHNT and YYREEE (reference sequence). The length of the CDR3 is 16 residues. The V gene lost 1 base and the J gene lost 1 base, with 14 bases spanning the gap. CDR3 protein: CASSLSASKLQETQYF. CDR3 DNA sequence: TGTGCCAGCAGCTTGTCGGCTAGTAAGCTCCAAGAGACCCAGTACTTC. The whole variable domain, filled in from reference TRBV5-4 and TRBJ2-5, reads ETGVTQSPTHLIKTRGQQVTLRCSSQSGHNTVSWYQQALGQGPQFIFQYYREEENGRGNFPPRFSGLQFPNYSSELNVNALELDDSALYLCASSLSASKLQETQYFGPGTRLLVL.

This rearrangement joins TRBV6-5 to TRBJ2-7; D call uncertain. V was clipped by 0 bases and J by 2 bases, with 11 bases between them. CDR3 size: 15 residues. Germline CDR1 and CDR2: MNHEY and SVGAGI. CDR3 in DNA: TGTGCCAGCAGTTACTCGAATCTCGGAGCCTACGAGCAGTACTTC. It encodes CASSYSNLGAYEQYF.

The chain joins TRBV30 to TRBJ1-5; 7 bases agree with TRBD1. J was trimmed by 6 bases and V by 0 bases; bases with no gene match: 8. The CDR3 runs to 15 residues. In germline, CDR1 is GTSNPN, CDR2 SVGIG (reference sequence). DNA of the CDR3: TGTGCCTGGAGTGTTAGACAGGGTATGGGTCAGCCCCAGCATTTT. Translated, it gives CAWSVRQGMGQPQHF.

The chain has TRBV30 and TRBJ2-7; possible D gene TRBD1, 6 bases. Germline V gene lookup returns CDR1 GTSNPN and CDR2 SVGIG (reference sequence). V lost 7 bases and J 2 bases, leaving 12 bases between the germline ends. The CDR3 length is 12 residues. The CDR3 reads CASRYRAYEQYF. In DNA form, the CDR3 reads TGTGCCTCACGATACAGGGCCTACGAGCAGTACTTC.

A few counts support this clone. The V and J genes are TRBV7-9 and TRBJ2-5; 7 positions agree with TRBD1. Per the germline V gene, CDR1 is SEHNR and CDR2 is FQNEAQ (reference sequence). This CDR3 comprises 14 residues. The V segment lost 3 bases and the J segment 2 bases; nucleotides outside the gene matches: 3. CDR3 nucleotides: TGTGCCAGCAGCTTGCTGGACAGGCAAGAGACCCAGTACTTC. Its translation is CASSLLDRQETQYF. Full variable domain (missing parts from reference TRBV7-9 and TRBJ2-5): DTGVSQNPRHKITKRGQNVTFRCDPISEHNRLYWYRQTLGQGPEFLTYFQNEAQLEKSRLLSDRFSAERPKGSFSTLEIQRTEQGDSAMYLCASSLLDRQETQYFGPGTRLLVL.

The chain is built from TRBV3-1 (or the pseudogene TRBV3-2) and TRBJ2-1, with 8 bases aligning to TRBD2. This CDR3 comprises 15 residues. The ends lost 4 bases at V and 4 bases at J; junction bases unmatched: 6. Germline CDR1 reads LGHDT; CDR2 reads YNNKEL (reference sequence). The CDR3 region is CASSPSGRGYNEQFF. CDR3 coding DNA: TGTGCCAGCAGCCCCAGCGGGAGAGGGTACAATGAGCAGTTCTTC.

The chain has TRBV18 and TRBJ2-1, with D unresolved. The CDR3 has 15 amino acids. V gave up 2 bases and J gave up 0 bases, with 8 bases separating them. The germline gives CDR1 KGHSH, CDR2 LQKENI. The DNA for the CDR3 is TGTGCCAGCTCACCAAACGCCAGCTCCTACAATGAGCAGTTCTTC. It encodes CASSPNASSYNEQFF.

Here the CDR3 DNA reads TGTGCCAGCTCACGCCGGCAGGGCACAGATCAGCCCCAGCATTTT. This encodes CASSRRQGTDQPQHF. The J gene is TRBJ1-5, the V gene TRBV18; TRBD1 is a possible D gene (5 bases). Germline-derived CDR1 and CDR2 are KGHSH and LQKENI. Deletions cut 4 bases from V and 5 bases from J, with 15 bases between. There are 15 residues in the CDR3.

A single count supports this clone. The chain has TRBV19 and TRBJ1-1; maybe TRBD1 (6 bases). Trimming pared 2 bases from V and 7 bases from J, leaving 14 bases between. The germline CDR1 and CDR2 sequences are LNHDA and SQIVND (reference sequence). This CDR3 is 14 amino acids long. The CDR3 sequence: CASSIQGGRGEAFF. The CDR3 DNA is TGTGCCAGTAGTATACAAGGGGGGAGGGGTGAAGCTTTCTTT.

The chain employs TRBV19 and TRBJ2-3; D gene ambiguous. With 5 bases removed from V and 4 bases from J, the gap between germline ends came to 22 bases. Germline CDR1 and CDR2: LNHDA and SQIVND (reference sequence). The CDR3 is 17 amino acids. The CDR3, as DNA: TGTGCCAGTAGTCCCGCCCAGACAACTCGGTGGGCAGATACGCAGTATTTT. Translating it yields CASSPAQTTRWADTQYF.

The chain couples TRBV7-9 to TRBJ2-4, with 9 bases identical to TRBD1. Germline V gene lookup returns CDR1 SEHNR and CDR2 FQNEAQ (reference sequence). V lost 5 bases and J lost 4; bases outside the gene matches: 15. The CDR3 totals 18 residues. The CDR3 nucleotides are TGTGCCAGCAGCCCATTGGGGGGAATGACAGGGGGAAAAAACATTCAGTACTTC. This sequence encodes CASSPLGGMTGGKNIQYF.

This chain links TRBV6-2 or TRBV6-3 with TRBJ1-5; 7 nucleotides align to TRBD1. This CDR3 region has 18 residues. J gave up 0 bases and V 6 bases, and 14 bases lay outside the gene matches. Germline V CDR1 and CDR2: MNHEY, SVGEGT. CDR3 DNA: TGTGCCAGCAGCCCAGCCGGGACAGAAATATATAGCAATCAGCCCCAGCATTTT. It encodes CASSPAGTEIYSNQPQHF.

This clone was seen a few times. The V and J genes are TRBV29-1 and TRBJ2-7, with a weak D call TRBD2 (6 bases). V lost 6 bases and J lost 0, with 9 bases in between. The CDR3 spans 12 residues. Germline V CDR1 and CDR2: SQVTM, ANQGSEA. The CDR3 loop reads CSVAGTSYEQYF. In DNA, the CDR3 is TGCAGCGTGGCGGGGACCTCCTACGAGCAGTACTTC.

The rearrangement joins TRBV5-4 to TRBJ1-6; 10 nucleotides line up with TRBD1. Trimming at V came to 4 bases and at J to 6 bases, leaving 7 bases not matched to a gene. From germline, CDR1 is SGHNT and CDR2 YYREEE (reference sequence). The CDR3 sequence is 16 residues long. For the CDR3, the DNA is TGTGCCAGCAGCACCGGACAGGGGGTCATTAATTCACCCCTCCACTTT. Its protein is CASSTGQGVINSPLHF.

The chain couples TRBV15 to TRBJ2-7; 8 positions match TRBD1. This CDR3 has 15 amino acids. Germline-derived CDR1 and CDR2 are LNHNV and YYDKDF (reference sequence). V trimming: 0 bases; J trimming: 4 bases; junction bases outside the gene matches: 5. The chain's CDR3 is CATSREGTGVYEQYF. In DNA form, the CDR3 reads TGTGCCACCAGCAGAGAGGGGACAGGAGTTTACGAGCAGTACTTC.

The sample holds one count of this clone. The chain uses TRBV9 and TRBJ1-6; the match to TRBD1 covers 9 bases. The CDR3 is made up of 15 amino acids. Trimming took 2 bases from V and 17 from J; bases not matched to a gene: 14. From germline, CDR1 is SGDLS and CDR2 YYNGEE. The CDR3 DNA follows: TGTGCCAGCAGCGTTAGGATGGGGGACAGGGTAGTTATCCACTTT. This encodes CASSVRMGDRVVIHF.